This T cell receptor beta chain was identified in a study of Tregs in tolerant kidney transplant recipients. Findings of the study overall: Validation in larger populations is needed because few patients were studied. Tolerant patients' donor-specific Tregs expanded beyond overall Tregs, suggesting antigen-driven growth. The most relevant donor-specific Treg TCRbeta repertoire apparently came from expansion with activated donor B cells.

This table comes from immunoSEQ multiplex PCR, and its TCRdb copy is limited to in-frame clones, with some not included. Of about 94,000 clones listed, roughly 93% are singletons. In the case of this clone: The antigen is unknown.

V was shortened by 4 bases and J by 4 bases, with 10 bases between the two germline ends. This CDR3 is 13 amino acids long. The V gene's germline CDR1 is MGHDK and CDR2 SYGVNS. This clonotype was sampled from a human donor who received a combined kidney and bone marrow transplant. The chain combines TRBV25-1 with TRBJ1-2, with D tentatively TRBD1 (5 bases). Sequences were derived from CD4+ T cells from blood, sampled before the transplant. CDR3 in DNA: TGTGCCAGCAGTGTCCCAGGGTCCTATGGCTACACCTTC. It codes for CASSVPGSYGYTF.